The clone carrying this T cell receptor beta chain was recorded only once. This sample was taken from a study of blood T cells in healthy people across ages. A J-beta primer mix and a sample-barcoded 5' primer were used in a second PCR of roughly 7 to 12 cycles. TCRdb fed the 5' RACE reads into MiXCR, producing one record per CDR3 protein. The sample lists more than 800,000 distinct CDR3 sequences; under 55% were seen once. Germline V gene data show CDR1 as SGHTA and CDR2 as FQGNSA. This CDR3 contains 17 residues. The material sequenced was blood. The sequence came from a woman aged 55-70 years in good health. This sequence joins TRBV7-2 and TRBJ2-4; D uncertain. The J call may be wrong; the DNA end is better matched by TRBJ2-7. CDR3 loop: CASSLMSEASFSYEQYF. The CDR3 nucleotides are TGTGCCAGCAGCTTAATGTCAGAGGCTTCCTTCTCCTACGAGCAGTACTTC.